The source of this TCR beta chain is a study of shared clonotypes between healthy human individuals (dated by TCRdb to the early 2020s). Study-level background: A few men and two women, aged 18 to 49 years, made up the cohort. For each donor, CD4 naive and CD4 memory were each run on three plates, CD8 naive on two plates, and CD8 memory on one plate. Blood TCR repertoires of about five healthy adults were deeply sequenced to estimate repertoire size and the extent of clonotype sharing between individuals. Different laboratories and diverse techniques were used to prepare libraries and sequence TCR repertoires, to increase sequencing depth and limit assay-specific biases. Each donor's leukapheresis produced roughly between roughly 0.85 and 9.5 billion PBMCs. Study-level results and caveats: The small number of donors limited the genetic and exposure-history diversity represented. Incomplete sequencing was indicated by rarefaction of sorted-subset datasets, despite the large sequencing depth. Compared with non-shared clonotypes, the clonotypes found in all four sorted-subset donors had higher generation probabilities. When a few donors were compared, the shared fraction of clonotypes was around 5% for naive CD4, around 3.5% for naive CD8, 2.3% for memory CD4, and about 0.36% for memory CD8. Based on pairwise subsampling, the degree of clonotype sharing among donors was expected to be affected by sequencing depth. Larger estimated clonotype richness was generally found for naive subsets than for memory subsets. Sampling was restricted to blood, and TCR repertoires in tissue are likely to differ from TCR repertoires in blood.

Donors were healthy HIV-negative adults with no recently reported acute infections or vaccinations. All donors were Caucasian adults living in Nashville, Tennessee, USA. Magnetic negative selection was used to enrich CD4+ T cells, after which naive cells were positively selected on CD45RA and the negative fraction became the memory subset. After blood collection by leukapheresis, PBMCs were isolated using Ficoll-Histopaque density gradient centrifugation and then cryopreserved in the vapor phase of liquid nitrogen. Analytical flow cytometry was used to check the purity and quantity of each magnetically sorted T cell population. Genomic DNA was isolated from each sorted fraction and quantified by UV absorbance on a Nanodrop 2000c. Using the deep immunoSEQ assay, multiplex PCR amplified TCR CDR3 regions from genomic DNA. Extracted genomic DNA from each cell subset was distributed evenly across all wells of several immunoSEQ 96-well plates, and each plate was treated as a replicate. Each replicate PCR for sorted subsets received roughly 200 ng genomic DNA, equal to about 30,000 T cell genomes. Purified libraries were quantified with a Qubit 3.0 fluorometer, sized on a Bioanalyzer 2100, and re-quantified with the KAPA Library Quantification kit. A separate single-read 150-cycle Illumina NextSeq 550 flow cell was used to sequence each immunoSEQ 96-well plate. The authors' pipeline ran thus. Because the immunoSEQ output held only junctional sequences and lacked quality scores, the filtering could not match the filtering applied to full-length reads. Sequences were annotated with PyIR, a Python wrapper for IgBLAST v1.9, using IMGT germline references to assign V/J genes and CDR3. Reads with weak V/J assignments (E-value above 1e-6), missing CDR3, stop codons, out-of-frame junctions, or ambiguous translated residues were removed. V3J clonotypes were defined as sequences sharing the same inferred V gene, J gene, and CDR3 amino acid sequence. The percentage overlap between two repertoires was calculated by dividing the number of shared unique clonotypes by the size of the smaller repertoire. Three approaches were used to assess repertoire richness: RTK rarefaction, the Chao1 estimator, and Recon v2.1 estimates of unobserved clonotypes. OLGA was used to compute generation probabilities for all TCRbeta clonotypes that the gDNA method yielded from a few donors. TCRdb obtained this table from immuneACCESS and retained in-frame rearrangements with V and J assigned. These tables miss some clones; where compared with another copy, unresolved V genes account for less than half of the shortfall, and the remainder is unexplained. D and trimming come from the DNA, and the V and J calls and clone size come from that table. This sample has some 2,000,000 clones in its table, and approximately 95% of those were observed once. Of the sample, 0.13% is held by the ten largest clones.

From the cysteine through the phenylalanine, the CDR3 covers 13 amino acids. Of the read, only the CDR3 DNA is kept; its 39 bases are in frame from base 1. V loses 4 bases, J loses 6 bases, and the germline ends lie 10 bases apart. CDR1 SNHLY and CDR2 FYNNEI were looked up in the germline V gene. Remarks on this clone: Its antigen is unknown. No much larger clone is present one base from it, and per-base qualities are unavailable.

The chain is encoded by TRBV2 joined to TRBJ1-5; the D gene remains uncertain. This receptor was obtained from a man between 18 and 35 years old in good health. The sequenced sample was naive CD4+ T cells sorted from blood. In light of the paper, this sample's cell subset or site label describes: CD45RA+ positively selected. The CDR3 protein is CASSGEEAQPQHF. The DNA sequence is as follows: TGTGCCAGCAGTGGGGAAGAGGCTCAGCCCCAGCATTTT.